The 18 T cell receptor beta chains in this list originate from one sample, sequenced in a study of tumor-infiltrating lymphocytes in primary liver carcinoma. The investigators made TCR beta cDNA from roughly 460 ng total RNA, using a constant-region primer. ARM-PCR was slightly modified, and three nested multiplex PCR rounds with it gave rise to the TCR beta libraries. The first two PCR rounds used TRBV1-TRBV30 forward primers with a C-beta reverse primer, around 10 cycles each. TCRdb reprocessed the multiplex PCR reads via MiXCR and lists one record per CDR3 protein. This table holds roughly 100,000 distinct CDR3 sequences, approximately 80% found once. Co-extracting RNA and DNA was done with 20-30 mg of unsorted bulk tissue as input. The sample was liver tumor tissue from sampling region 3. As for subset: tumor region T3, left-lateral pole. The receptors derive from a man aged 40-55 years with primary liver carcinoma and hepatitis B virus infection.

Concerning this clonotype itself: Germline and junction disagree at one end, which may indicate a read error. The V and J genes are TRBV7-3 and TRBJ2-3; D is possibly TRBD1 (8 bases). CDR3 length: 15 amino acids. Germline values: CDR1 SGHTA, CDR2 FQGTGA. CDR3 residues: CASNLRTGRGDTQYF. The DNA for the CDR3 is TGTGCCAGCAACTTAAGGACAGGGAGGGGAGATACGCAGTATTTT.

Points on this clonotype: The junction and the germline gene differ at one end; a read error may be behind it. The DNA of the CDR3 is TGTGCCAGGAGTTTAGTTCTGGGGCACGGGGGGGGGCTGTTTTTT. Translated, it gives CARSLVLGHGGGLFF. This rearrangement joins TRBV12-3 or TRBV12-4 to TRBJ2-2; 8 bases line up with TRBD2. The CDR3 consists of 15 residues.

The chain uses TRBV11-2 and TRBJ2-7; no clear D. V shed 7 bases and J shed 6 bases, with 22 bases lying between them. The CDR3 has 15 residues. Germline V gene sequence: CDR1 SGHAT, CDR2 FQNNGV. The CDR3 nucleotides read TGTGCCAGCATCACCGGACGGCTTTACACGCGCGAGCAGTACTTC. It translates to CASITGRLYTREQYF.

Of note for this clonotype: Germline and junction disagree at one end, which may indicate a read error. J is TRBJ2-2 and V is TRBV12-3 or TRBV12-4; a weak D match, TRBD2 (5 bases). This CDR3 comprises 16 residues. As DNA, the CDR3 is TGTGCCAGCACCCCACCCCCAGGCTCGGTCACCGGGGAGCTGTCTTTT. It encodes CASTPPPGSVTGELSF.

By share, this clonotype ranks as medium-sized. The J gene is TRBJ1-5, the V gene TRBV12-3 or TRBV12-4; D is undetermined. This CDR3 has 13 amino acids. Trimming stripped 5 bases from V and 5 bases from J, with 10 bases between. This chain's CDR3 is CASSRNSDQPQHF. The CDR3 DNA sequence: TGTGCCAGCAGTCGTAACAGCGATCAGCCCCAGCATTTT.

Turning to this clonotype: The junction differs from germline at one of its ends, possibly a read error. The chain employs TRBV13 and TRBJ1-3; 7 bases align to TRBD1. The CDR3 has 17 residues. Per the germline V gene, CDR1 is PRHDT and CDR2 is FYEKMQ (reference sequence). This chain's CDR3 is CASSQWIGGYAGNSIYF. CDR3 DNA: TGTGCCAGCAGCCAATGGATAGGGGGCTATGCTGGAAACTCCATATATTTT.

To note about this clonotype: Relative to the germline gene, one junction end is altered; a read error may explain this. J is TRBJ2-3 and V is TRBV29-1; D may be TRBD1 or TRBD2 (5 bases each). CDR1 is SQVTM, CDR2 ANQGSEA, per germline. The CDR3 has 13 residues. CDR3 sequence: CSIDWGSTDTQYF. The CDR3 nucleotides are TGTAGCATTGATTGGGGGAGCACAGATACGCAGTATTTT.

There are a few counts of this clonotype. An end of the junction does not agree with germline; a read error may underlie this. V gene TRBV6-2 or TRBV6-3 combines with J gene TRBJ2-7; D uncertain. The CDR3 runs 14 residues. The germline gives CDR1 MNHEY, CDR2 SVGEGT. CDR3 residues: CASSLWASPYEQYF. CDR3 nucleotides: TGTGCTAGCAGTCTCTGGGCGAGTCCCTACGAGCAGTACTTC.

This clonotype is medium-sized within its sample. The gene calls are TRBV4-2 and TRBJ2-5; TRBD2 agrees at 14 bases. This CDR3 is built from 18 residues. Germline V gene lookup returns CDR1 LGHNA and CDR2 YNFKEQ. Trimming removed 4 bases from V and 5 bases from J; junction bases left unmatched: 12. CDR3 DNA: TGTGCCAGCAGCCTAACGACTAGCGGGAGGGCCGGCTCGGAGACCCAGTACTTC. It is translated as CASSLTTSGRAGSETQYF.

As to this clonotype: An end of the junction differs from the germline gene, which may be a read error. The chain links TRBV5-5 to TRBJ2-7, with D tentatively TRBD2 (6 bases). Germline CDR1 reads SGHKS; CDR2 reads YYEKEE (reference sequence). This CDR3 is 20 amino acids long. The CDR3 sequence is CASNLDWRPAGGRNGYEQYF. Written as DNA, the CDR3 is TGTGCCAGCAACTTGGACTGGAGACCAGCGGGTGGGAGAAATGGCTACGAGCAGTACTTC.

Turning to this clonotype: One end of the junction fails to match germline, which may point to a read error. The rearrangement links TRBV5-4 to TRBJ2-7; the D call may be TRBD1 or TRBD2 (6 bases each). The CDR3 runs 17 residues. The germline V gene has CDR1 SGHNT and CDR2 YYREEE (reference sequence). CDR3 sequence reads: CASSGGLGAENTYGQYF. The DNA for the CDR3 is TGTGCCAGCAGCGGGGGGCTGGGAGCGGAAAACACCTACGGGCAGTACTTC.

There are a few counts of this clonotype. One junction end disagrees with the germline gene, perhaps due to a read error. The J gene is TRBJ2-3, the V gene TRBV6-1; D gene ambiguous. This CDR3 is 13 amino acids long. Looked up from germline, CDR1 is MNHNS and CDR2 is SASEGT. CDR3 nucleotide sequence: TGTGTCAGCAGTGACGGTGTGGATTCTCCGCAGTATTTT. Translation gives CVSSDGVDSPQYF.

Concerning this clonotype itself: Mismatch with germline at one junction end may stem from a read error. This chain uses TRBV29-1 with TRBJ2-5; no firm D call. The CDR3 sequence is 11 residues long. In germline, CDR1 is SQVTM, CDR2 ANQGSEA. CDR3 bases: TGCAGCTTTGGGCTTCAAGAGACCCAATACTTC. This gives the protein CSFGLQETQYF.

This clonotype appeared many times. The chain links TRBV5-6 to TRBJ2-1, with D perhaps TRBD2 (5 bases). Germline lookup yields CDR1 SGHDT and CDR2 YYEEEE. CDR3 length equals 13 residues. V shed 4 bases and J shed 4 bases, with 9 bases lying between them. This chain's CDR3 is CASSVGSYNEQFF. The CDR3 region has the DNA TGTGCCAGCAGCGTAGGGAGTTACAATGAGCAGTTCTTC.

In the case of this clonotype: Because it lacks the conserved phenylalanine or tryptophan at the end, this CDR3 is likely a read error. The chain joins TRBV6-1 to TRBJ1-2; a weak D match, TRBD1 (6 bases). In germline, CDR1 is MNHNS, CDR2 SASEGT. The CDR3 covers 15 residues. Trimming took off 7 bases at V and 8 bases at J, with 23 bases between the two ends. The CDR3 nucleotides read TGTGCCAGCATAGTTTCCGGGACACGGTCTGACGGCTACACCATC. It encodes CASIVSGTRSDGYTI.

Of note for this clonotype: Compared with germline, one end of the junction differs, possibly owing to a read error. The chain employs TRBV6-2 or TRBV6-3 and TRBJ1-5, with D possibly being TRBD1 (6 bases). This CDR3 contains 14 residues. Germline V gene lookup returns CDR1 MNHEY and CDR2 SVGEGT. CDR3 sequence (DNA): TGTGCCAGCAAGGTTAGGGGGAGCAATCAGACCCAGCATTTT. It yields the protein CASKVRGSNQTQHF.

The chain recombines TRBV28 with TRBJ2-3; D is undetermined. The CDR3 sequence is 13 residues long. V dropped 8 bases and J dropped 2 bases, with 11 bases sitting between them. Germline CDR1 MDHEN, CDR2 SYDVKM. The CDR3 DNA reads as TGTGCCAGCCGGGTCAAGGACACAGATACGCAGTATTTT. Its translation: CASRVKDTDTQYF.

In the case of this clonotype: A much larger clone is a single base away; this may be a read error. This chain links TRBV6-1 with TRBJ2-1; 7 bases agree with TRBD2. Germline trimming cut 2 bases from V and 12 bases from J; bases unmatched to any gene: 19. The V gene's germline CDR1 is MNHNS and CDR2 SASEGT. The CDR3 is 17 amino acids. CDR3: CASSERGEVVGGAGQFF. DNA of the CDR3: TGTGCCAGCAGTGAACGGGGGGAAGTTGTGGGAGGGGCGGGGCAGTTCTTC.